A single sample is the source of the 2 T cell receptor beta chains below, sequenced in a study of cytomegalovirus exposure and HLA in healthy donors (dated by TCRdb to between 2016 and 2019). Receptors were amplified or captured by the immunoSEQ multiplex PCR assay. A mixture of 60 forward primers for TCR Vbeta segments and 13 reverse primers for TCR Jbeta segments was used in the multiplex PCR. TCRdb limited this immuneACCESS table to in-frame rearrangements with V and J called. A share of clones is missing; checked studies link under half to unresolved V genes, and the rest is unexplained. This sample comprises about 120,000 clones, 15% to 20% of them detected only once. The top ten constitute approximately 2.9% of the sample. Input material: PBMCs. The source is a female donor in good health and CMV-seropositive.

CDR3 in amino acids: CASSEVSGNGYTF. Written as DNA, the CDR3 is TGTGCCAGCAGTGAAGTATCGGGGAATGGCTACACCTTC. This chain joins TRBV6-1 and TRBJ1-2; unclear D gene. Looked up from germline, CDR1 is MNHNS and CDR2 is SASEGT. V was pared by 1 base and J by 6 bases, with 9 bases between. This CDR3 region has 13 residues.

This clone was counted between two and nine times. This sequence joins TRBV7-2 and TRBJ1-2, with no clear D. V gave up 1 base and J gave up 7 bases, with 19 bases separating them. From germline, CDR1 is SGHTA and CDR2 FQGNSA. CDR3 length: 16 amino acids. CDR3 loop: CASSLVYPNPSGGYTF. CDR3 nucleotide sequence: TGTGCCAGCAGCTTAGTTTACCCCAACCCCTCGGGTGGCTACACCTTC. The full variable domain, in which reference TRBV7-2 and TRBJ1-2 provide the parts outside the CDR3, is GAGVSQSPSNKVTEKGKDVELRCDPISGHTALYWYRQSLGQGLEFLIYFQGNSAPDKSGLPSDRFSAERTGGSVSTLTIQRTQQEDSAVYLCASSLVYPNPSGGYTFGSGTRLTVV.